Sequencing of this TCR beta chain was carried out in a study of T cell changes during pregnancy in multiple sclerosis. The method was immunoSEQ multiplex PCR; TCRdb's version includes in-frame clones alone and lacks a portion of them. This table has approximately 33,000 clones, about 91% appearing once. This clone has just a few counts. The CDR3 is made up of 15 amino acids. V dropped 5 bases and J dropped 5; count of bases not matched to a gene: 9. The germline V gene encodes CDR1 SGHTA and CDR2 FQGTGA. The source is a female donor in good health, enrolled as a control in a pregnancy study. The sample in question was CD4+ T cells from peripheral blood mononuclear cells, obtained in the first trimester of pregnancy. The rearrangement joins TRBV7-3 to TRBJ2-5; 9 positions agree with TRBD1. DNA of the CDR3: TGTGCCAGCAGCCCCCGAGGACAGGGGTTGGAGACCCAGTACTTC. Protein: CASSPRGQGLETQYF. Using reference TRBV7-3 and TRBJ2-5 for the parts outside the CDR3, the full variable domain is GAGVSQTPSNKVTEKGKYVELRCDPISGHTALYWYRQSLGQGPEFLIYFQGTGAADDSGLPNDRFFAVRPEGSVSTLKIQRTERGDSAVYLCASSPRGQGLETQYFGPGTRLLVL.